The 22 T cell receptor beta chains given below trace back to one sample, sequenced in a study of blood T cell repertoires in COVID-19. Some clones are missing from TCRdb's copy, which holds only in-frame ones; the method was immunoSEQ multiplex PCR. This sample has over 150,000 clones, with roughly 80% found just once. What was sequenced was peripheral blood. All receptors come from a man aged 18-30 years with active or convalescent COVID-19.

This clone has just a few counts. The chain uses TRBV11-3 and TRBJ2-2; D ambiguous. The V gene's germline CDR1 is SGHNT and CDR2 YENEEA. Deletions cut 6 bases from V and 2 bases from J, with 4 bases between. This CDR3 region has 12 residues. The CDR3 is CASSPNTGELFF. CDR3 DNA: TGTGCCAGCAGTCCAAACACCGGGGAGCTGTTTTTT. Combining the CDR3 with reference TRBV11-3 and TRBJ2-2 gives the whole variable domain EAGVVQSPRYKIIEKKQPVAFWCNPISGHNTLYWYLQNLGQGPELLIRYENEEAVDDSQLPKDRFSAERLKGVDSTLKIQPAELGDSAVYLCASSPNTGELFFGEGSRLTVL.

This clone was observed a few times. This rearrangement joins TRBV19 to TRBJ1-1; D gene ambiguous. The V gene lost 6 bases and the J gene lost 1 base, with 9 bases spanning the gap. The CDR3 runs 13 residues. Germline V gene data show CDR1 as LNHDA and CDR2 as SQIVND (reference sequence). DNA for the CDR3: TGTGCCAGTAGCAGGCAGGAGAACACTGAAGCTTTCTTT. The encoded protein is CASSRQENTEAFF.

V usage is TRBV7-8 and J usage is TRBJ2-1; 8 bases match TRBD2. V gave up 6 bases and J gave up 7 bases; unmatched junction bases: 17. The CDR3 sequence is 17 residues long. The germline V gene encodes CDR1 SGHVS and CDR2 FQNEAQ. The DNA for the CDR3 is TGTGCCAGCAGGCCCTCGATTTTCAGCGGGGGTTCTAATGAGCAGTTCTTC. Its protein is CASRPSIFSGGSNEQFF.

The chain employs TRBV6-2 or TRBV6-3 and TRBJ1-2; the D is unclear. CDR3 length equals 14 residues. Germline V gene sequence: CDR1 MNHEY, CDR2 SVGEGT. The V and J ends lost 2 bases and 6 bases respectively, with 13 bases between them. The CDR3 sequence is CASSYLELRDGYTF. The CDR3 DNA is TGTGCCAGCAGTTACCTTGAGTTACGGGATGGCTACACCTTC.

The chain couples TRBV5-1 to TRBJ2-1; TRBD2 agrees at 7 bases. Unmatched junction bases numbered 12, after V lost 4 bases and J lost 2 bases. The germline gives CDR1 SGHRS, CDR2 YFSETQ. This CDR3 has 17 residues. The CDR3 DNA follows: TGCGCCAGCAGCCCAAACGGGACTATCGGGACCTACAATGAGCAGTTCTTC. This encodes CASSPNGTIGTYNEQFF.

This clone was seen only once. J is TRBJ2-7 and V is TRBV7-6, with D maybe TRBD2 (6 bases). Germline V gene data show CDR1 as SGHVS and CDR2 as FNYEAQ. Trimming left V 2 bases short and J 6 bases short, with 17 bases between. This CDR3 comprises 15 residues. The CDR3 spells CASSLNVNPEGEQYF. CDR3 bases: TGTGCCAGCAGCTTAAACGTGAACCCGGAGGGCGAGCAGTACTTC. The full variable domain, completed using reference TRBV7-6 and TRBJ2-7, is GAGVSQSPRYKVTKRGQDVALRCDPISGHVSLYWYRQALGQGPEFLTYFNYEAQQDKSGLPNDRFSAERPEGSISTLTIQRTEQRDSAMYRCASSLNVNPEGEQYFGPGTRLTVT.

This chain links TRBV30 with TRBJ1-6; D perhaps matches TRBD1 (6 bases). The V and J ends lost 0 bases and 0 bases respectively, with 9 bases between them. The CDR3 has 16 residues. Germline CDR1 GTSNPN, CDR2 SVGIG (reference sequence). Here the CDR3 DNA reads TGTGCCTGGAGTGTCCAGGGGAGCTCCTATAATTCACCCCTCCACTTT. Encoded protein: CAWSVQGSSYNSPLHF.

The rearrangement links TRBV19 to TRBJ1-1, with D perhaps matching TRBD1 (6 bases). Germline V gene data show CDR1 as LNHDA and CDR2 as SQIVND (reference sequence). This CDR3 comprises 14 residues. The germline V and J ends were trimmed by 0 bases and 4 bases, with 9 bases remaining between them. The CDR3 loop is CASSIDQGTTEAFF. In nucleotides, the CDR3 is TGTGCCAGTAGTATAGATCAGGGGACCACTGAAGCTTTCTTT.

This chain connects TRBV10-1 to TRBJ2-5; 7 nucleotides match TRBD2. The CDR3 is 14 residues long. The V gene's germline CDR1 is WNHNN and CDR2 SYGVQD (reference sequence). V shed 4 bases, J shed 4 bases, and the junction held 6 bases outside the gene matches. In nucleotides, the CDR3 is TGCGCCAGCAGTGTTTGGGAGGGCCTAGAGACCCAGTACTTC. It specifies CASSVWEGLETQYF.

A few counts support this clone. The rearrangement links TRBV18 to TRBJ1-5, with 7 nucleotides matching TRBD1. CDR1 and CDR2 from the germline V gene are KGHSH and LQKENI. V lost 5 bases and J lost 5; bases outside the gene matches: 12. The CDR3 runs 16 residues. Here the CDR3 DNA reads TGTGCCAGCTCATTTACACGACAGGGAGGCGATCAGCCCCAGCATTTT. Encoded protein: CASSFTRQGGDQPQHF.

This chain joins TRBV25-1 and TRBJ1-5; the D is unclear. The V and J ends lost 8 bases and 0 bases respectively, with 11 bases between them. The CDR3 totals 14 residues. Germline loops: CDR1 MGHDK, CDR2 SYGVNS. CDR3 in amino acids: CASLLEDSNQPQHF. As DNA, the CDR3 is TGTGCCAGCCTTCTGGAGGATAGCAATCAGCCCCAGCATTTT.

The rearrangement joins TRBV2 to TRBJ1-5; D possibly corresponds to TRBD1 (6 bases). The V end was cut by 0 bases, the J end by 0 bases, with 15 bases between. The CDR3 runs 18 residues. Germline CDR1 and CDR2: SNHLY and FYNNEI. CDR3 DNA: TGTGCCAGCAGTGAAGCGCTATTAGGGGGACGTAGCAATCAGCCCCAGCATTTT. This translates into CASSEALLGGRSNQPQHF.

This sequence joins TRBV10-3 and TRBJ2-5, with no clear D. The ends were cut back, 8 bases at V and 0 bases at J, with 19 bases in the middle. CDR1 and CDR2 from the germline V gene are ENHRY and SYGVKD. The CDR3 is 16 amino acids. The CDR3 sequence is CAIAPVSTEYQETQYF. CDR3 nucleotides: TGTGCCATCGCCCCGGTCAGCACAGAGTACCAAGAGACCCAGTACTTC.

This chain joins TRBV7-9 and TRBJ1-1; the match to TRBD1 covers 7 bases. The germline CDR1 and CDR2 sequences are SEHNR and FQNEAQ (reference sequence). Trimming took 5 bases from V and 3 from J; bases not matched to a gene: 9. The length of the CDR3 is 15 residues. DNA for the CDR3: TGTGCCAGCAGCCCTGGACAGGCTTTTGACACTGAAGCTTTCTTT. Translating gives CASSPGQAFDTEAFF. The full variable domain, with the rest looked up from reference TRBV7-9 and TRBJ1-1, is DTGVSQNPRHKITKRGQNVTFRCDPISEHNRLYWYRQTLGQGPEFLTYFQNEAQLEKSRLLSDRFSAERPKGSFSTLEIQRTEQGDSAMYLCASSPGQAFDTEAFFGQGTRLTVV.

This chain connects TRBV10-3 to TRBJ2-3, with D tentatively TRBD1 (6 bases). The CDR3 covers 14 residues. V dropped 2 bases and J dropped 3 bases, with 9 bases sitting between them. Per germline, CDR1 ENHRY and CDR2 SYGVKD. CDR3 amino acids: CAISEKGETDTQYF. CDR3 DNA: TGTGCCATCAGTGAGAAGGGGGAGACAGATACGCAGTATTTT.

This sequence joins TRBV19 and TRBJ2-7; TRBD1 matches at 9 bases. V shed 3 bases, J shed 4 bases, and the junction held 4 bases outside the gene matches. The germline V gene has CDR1 LNHDA and CDR2 SQIVND (reference sequence). The CDR3 runs 14 residues. CDR3 sequence: CASSMGQGSYEQYF. The CDR3 DNA sequence: TGTGCCAGTAGTATGGGACAGGGTTCTTACGAGCAGTACTTC.

This chain links TRBV10-2 with TRBJ2-7, with D possibly TRBD1 on 6 matching bases. The V end lost 4 bases, the J end lost 0 bases, and 10 bases lay between the germline ends. The CDR3 runs to 14 residues. The germline V gene encodes CDR1 WSHSY and CDR2 SAAADI. The CDR3 protein is CASSVRQASYEQYF. The DNA for the CDR3 is TGCGCCAGCAGTGTCCGACAGGCCTCCTACGAGCAGTACTTC.

V gene TRBV6-5 combines with J gene TRBJ1-3; D is unclear. V lost 5 bases to trimming and J lost 0 bases, with 11 bases between them. Germline CDR1 reads MNHEY; CDR2 reads SVGAGI. The CDR3 totals 15 residues. The CDR3 sequence is CASSMTSSSGNTIYF. As DNA, the CDR3 is TGTGCCAGCAGTATGACATCGAGCTCTGGAAACACCATATATTTT.

The V and J genes are TRBV5-8 and TRBJ2-7; D perhaps matches TRBD2 (6 bases). Trimming took 1 base from V and 4 from J, leaving 12 bases between them. This CDR3 has 14 residues. Germline assignment: CDR1 SGHTS and CDR2 YDEGEE. The chain's CDR3 is CASSLYRGGYEQYF. The DNA for the CDR3 is TGTGCCAGCAGCTTGTATCGGGGAGGATACGAGCAGTACTTC. The full variable domain, completed using reference TRBV5-8 and TRBJ2-7, is EAGVTQSPTHLIKTRGQQATLRCSPISGHTSVYWYQQALGLGLQFLLWYDEGEERNRGNFPPRFSGRQFPNYSSELNVNALELEDSALYLCASSLYRGGYEQYFGPGTRLTVT.

The rearrangement links TRBV5-1 to TRBJ1-5; no definite D call. Trimming removed 3 bases from V and 1 base from J, with 11 bases in between. The CDR3 consists of 15 residues. CDR1 is SGHRS, CDR2 YFSETQ, per germline. The CDR3, as DNA: TGCGCCAGCAGCTGGGCAGGATTAAGCAATCAGCCCCAGCATTTT. Protein sequence: CASSWAGLSNQPQHF.

The V call is TRBV6-6, the J call TRBJ1-1, with a weak D call TRBD1 (5 bases). CDR3 size: 13 residues. Germline V gives CDR1 MNHNY, CDR2 SVGAGI (reference sequence). V was clipped by 0 bases and J by 5 bases, with 7 bases between them. The CDR3 DNA reads as TGTGCCAGCAGTTACTCCGCAGGGACTGAAGCTTTCTTT. Protein product: CASSYSAGTEAFF.

The J gene is TRBJ1-2, the V gene TRBV4-1; 8 nucleotides agree with TRBD1. Germline CDR1 is MGHRA and CDR2 is YSYEKL. The CDR3 has 15 residues. Trimming at V came to 1 base and at J to 1 base, leaving 2 bases not matched to a gene. The chain's CDR3 is CASSQVTGGNYGYTF. The CDR3 bases are TGCGCCAGCAGCCAAGTTACAGGGGGTAACTATGGCTACACCTTC.